This entry is about one T cell receptor (beta chain). Its antigen is not yet known. No clone much larger than this one lies a single base away; base qualities are absent. CDR1 is given as LNHDA and CDR2 as SQIVND, both from the germline V gene (reference sequence). Including the terminal cysteine and phenylalanine, the CDR3 comprises 16 residues. Of the read, only the CDR3 DNA is kept; its 48 bases are in frame from base 1. V is pruned by 5 bases and J by 4 bases, leaving 13 bases of the junction without a gene match. The trial excluded patients who had a history of autoimmune disease or who were on systemic immunosuppression. Peripheral blood for TCR sequencing was collected from all dose cohorts at baseline, on cycle 4 day 1, and on cycle 7 day 1. Samples were obtained from an open-label, multicenter, first-in-human phase I dose-escalation trial of ivuxolimab. Adults with locally advanced or metastatic melanoma, renal cell carcinoma, hepatocellular carcinoma or head and neck squamous cell carcinoma were enrolled in the trial. Before TCR sequencing, CD4+ T cells and CD8+ T cells from peripheral blood were sorted into separate populations.

To sequence the TCRbeta CDR3 region, genomic DNA was isolated from the sorted cells. The immunoSEQ Assay was used for sequencing of TCRbeta CDR3 regions. TCRdb mirrors the immuneACCESS table, restricted to in-frame sequences. Some clones are absent from its copies; in checked studies, under half trace to an unresolved V gene, and the reason for the others is unknown. This sample has 15,000 to 20,000 clones in its table, and 86% of those were observed once. The top ten clonotypes cover about an eighth of the sample. These data originate in a study of OX40 agonist ivuxolimab in advanced cancers. Context from the whole study: Ivuxolimab was an agonistic, fully human IgG2 monoclonal antibody directed against OX40 (CD134), a costimulatory receptor. Intravenous ivuxolimab was administered to patients every 2 weeks at six dose levels: 0.01, 0.1, 0.3, 1.5, 3 and 10 mg/kg. The monotherapy dose-escalation portion (N of about 50 patients) of the phase I ivuxolimab trial is reported in the paper. Partial responses were achieved by three dose-escalation patients, of whom one had hepatocellular carcinoma and two had cutaneous melanoma. Of the 50 or so patients in dose escalation, 19 had hepatocellular carcinoma, about 15 had melanoma, 9 had renal cell carcinoma and 9 had head and neck cancer. The dose-escalation cohort was 82.7% male with a mean age of about 58 years, ranging from roughly 23 to 85. Peripheral TCRbeta sequencing aimed to test whether ivuxolimab altered TCR sequence diversity and caused clonal T-cell expansion. Prior anti-PD-1, anti-PD-L1 or anti-CTLA-4 therapy was permitted, and 40% to 50% of dose-escalation patients had received checkpoint inhibitors. The paper as a whole reports these results and caveats: Which antigens the clonally expanded peripheral T cells were specific for was not determined. Low levels of normalized T-cell clonal expansion were also seen in some nonresponding patients. Clonal expansion of both CD4+ and CD8+ blood T cells was observed from baseline to week 6 at doses 0.1 to 3.0 mg/kg. In partial responders in the 0.1-3.0 mg/kg groups, normalized peripheral clonal expansion was found to be among the lowest, especially among CD8+ T cells. On average, CD8+ T cells showed more expanded clones than CD4+ T cells after ivuxolimab.

The chain is encoded by TRBV19 joined to TRBJ1-2; 7 middle bases align to TRBD1. This receptor was identified in an adult with an advanced solid tumor such as melanoma, head and neck, liver or kidney cancer. Material: CD4+ or CD8+ T cells sorted from blood, obtained in a trial of the OX40 agonist ivuxolimab. The base sequence is TGTGCCAGTAGTCCCTTTGGGACCGACAGGGCCTATGGCTACACCTTC. Its product reads: CASSPFGTDRAYGYTF. Extended through the reference TRBV19 and TRBJ1-2 proteins, this CDR3 yields the full variable domain: DGGITQSPKYLFRKEGQNVTLSCEQNLNHDAMYWYRQDPGQGLRLIYYSQIVNDFQKGDIAEGYSVSREKKESFPLTVTSAQKNPTAFYLCASSPFGTDRAYGYTFGSGTRLTVV.